These 21 T cell receptor beta chains were all obtained from the same sample, sequenced in a study of blood T cell repertoires in COVID-19. Produced via immunoSEQ multiplex PCR; TCRdb's table is partial and in-frame only. The sample has 200,000 to 250,000 clones; 85% to 90% are singletons. Sequenced: peripheral blood. These receptors were obtained from a man in his fifties or sixties with acute or convalescent COVID-19.

This chain links TRBV7-6 with TRBJ2-1; TRBD1 matches at 8 bases. This CDR3 spans 15 amino acids. The germline V gene encodes CDR1 SGHVS and CDR2 FNYEAQ. Trimming cost V 2 bases and J 8 bases; bases outside gene matches: 8. CDR3 amino acids: CASSLFQGARDEQFF. CDR3 bases: TGTGCCAGCAGCTTATTCCAGGGGGCTAGGGATGAGCAGTTCTTC.

J is TRBJ2-3 and V is TRBV7-9; D is ambiguous. Trimming cost V 5 bases and J 1 base, with 10 bases left between them. The CDR3 covers 14 residues. CDR1 and CDR2 from the germline V gene are SEHNR and FQNEAQ (reference sequence). The CDR3 protein is CASSVNRGTDTQYF. CDR3 coding DNA: TGTGCCAGCAGCGTCAACAGAGGCACAGATACGCAGTATTTT.

The chain carries TRBV6-6 and TRBJ2-3; possible D gene TRBD2, 6 bases. Germline lookup yields CDR1 MNHNY and CDR2 SVGAGI (reference sequence). Deletions cut 5 bases from V and 4 bases from J, with 13 bases between. This CDR3 has 14 amino acids. The CDR3 region is CASSAGLDADTQYF. The CDR3 nucleotides are TGTGCCAGCAGTGCGGGACTCGACGCAGATACGCAGTATTTT.

The genes are TRBV3-1 (or the pseudogene TRBV3-2) and TRBJ2-2; 9 bases align to TRBD1. Germline V CDR1 and CDR2: LGHDT, YNNKEL (reference sequence). The CDR3 extends over 16 amino acids. Unmatched junction bases numbered 8, after V lost 4 bases and J lost 5 bases. DNA for the CDR3: TGTGCCAGCAGCCTTCCAACCGGGACAGGGACCGGGGAGCTGTTTTTT. Residues: CASSLPTGTGTGELFF.

The rearrangement joins TRBV29-1 to TRBJ1-6; D gene ambiguous. Trimming pared 8 bases from V and 0 bases from J, leaving 14 bases between. The CDR3 contains 15 residues. The V gene's germline CDR1 is SQVTM and CDR2 ANQGSEA. DNA for the CDR3: TGCAGCATCCGGACGGGGAGCTCCTATAATTCACCCCTCCACTTT. As protein: CSIRTGSSYNSPLHF.

The chain employs TRBV5-1 and TRBJ2-1; TRBD1 matches 8 bases. The germline V gene has CDR1 SGHRS and CDR2 YFSETQ. The length of the CDR3 is 15 residues. After removal of 3 bases from V and 3 bases from J, the junction contained 5 bases not matched to a gene. This chain's CDR3 is CASSYGQGSYNEQFF. In DNA, the CDR3 is TGCGCCAGCAGCTACGGACAGGGAAGCTACAATGAGCAGTTCTTC.

The gene calls are TRBV18 and TRBJ1-5, with a weak D call TRBD1 (5 bases). Trimming pared 8 bases from V and 4 bases from J, leaving 12 bases between. Germline loops: CDR1 KGHSH, CDR2 LQKENI. This CDR3 comprises 13 residues. The DNA of the CDR3 is TGTGCCAGCCGGCCGGGGGGAAATCAGCCCCAGCATTTT. This encodes CASRPGGNQPQHF.

This sequence joins TRBV3-1 (or the pseudogene TRBV3-2) and TRBJ1-2; weak D call: TRBD1 (5 bases). In germline, CDR1 is LGHDT, CDR2 YNNKEL (reference sequence). Deletions cut 0 bases from V and 3 bases from J, with 14 bases between. This CDR3 spans 16 amino acids. For the CDR3, the DNA is TGTGCCAGCAGCCAAGAAAGAGGTCAGGGCGACTATGGCTACACCTTC. This gives the protein CASSQERGQGDYGYTF.

This chain uses TRBV10-3 with TRBJ1-1; TRBD1 matches 10 bases. Germline assignment: CDR1 ENHRY and CDR2 SYGVKD. The CDR3 runs 16 residues. The junction had 9 bases not matched to a gene; V was cut back by 2 bases and J by 6 bases. CDR3 region: CAISERDRGGRAEAFF. The CDR3 region has the DNA TGTGCCATCAGTGAGCGGGACAGGGGAGGGCGGGCTGAAGCTTTCTTT.

The genes are TRBV10-3 and TRBJ2-1; 10 positions match TRBD1. Germline CDR1 is ENHRY and CDR2 is SYGVKD. The CDR3 length is 13 residues. Trimming at V came to 7 bases and at J to 8 bases, leaving 5 bases not matched to a gene. The CDR3 DNA sequence: TGTGCCATCAAGACAGGGGGCGTCGATGAGCAGTTCTTC. It codes for CAIKTGGVDEQFF.

The chain employs TRBV18 and TRBJ1-3, with D perhaps TRBD1 (5 bases). The CDR3 has 17 residues. The germline CDR1 and CDR2 sequences are KGHSH and LQKENI. V was pared by 3 bases and J by 0 bases, with 15 bases between. CDR3 loop: CASSPDIIQGSGNTIYF. Here the CDR3 DNA reads TGTGCCAGCTCACCCGATATCATTCAGGGCTCTGGAAACACCATATATTTT.

This clone showed up just once. The chain links TRBV6-5 to TRBJ1-1, with D perhaps matching TRBD1 (6 bases). From germline, CDR1 is MNHEY and CDR2 SVGAGI. The CDR3 length is 14 residues. V lost 0 bases and J 5 bases, leaving 10 bases between the germline ends. This CDR3 reads CASSYSMGATEAFF. In DNA form, the CDR3 reads TGTGCCAGCAGTTACTCGATGGGGGCAACTGAAGCTTTCTTT.

The chain uses TRBV7-9 and TRBJ1-5; D might be TRBD1 (6 bases). CDR3 length: 14 amino acids. V was shortened by 5 bases and J by 0 bases, with 8 bases between the two germline ends. In germline, CDR1 is SEHNR, CDR2 FQNEAQ (reference sequence). Written as DNA, the CDR3 is TGTGCCAGCAGCCTACAGGGTAGCAATCAGCCCCAGCATTTT. Encoded protein: CASSLQGSNQPQHF.

The chain links TRBV5-6 to TRBJ1-6; no reliable D call. V was trimmed by 1 base and J by 7 bases, leaving 12 bases between them. The CDR3 runs to 15 residues. Germline CDR1 is SGHDT and CDR2 is YYEEEE. The CDR3 reads CASSLRGRKNSPLHF. Written as DNA, the CDR3 is TGTGCCAGCAGCTTGAGAGGGCGAAAAAATTCACCCCTCCACTTT.

CDR3 sequence reads: CASSPYGAYEQYF. The DNA of the CDR3 is TGTGCCAGCAGCCCGTACGGGGCCTACGAGCAGTACTTC. The rearrangement uses TRBV7-2 and TRBJ2-7, with D possibly being TRBD2 (5 bases). Germline-derived CDR1 and CDR2 are SGHTA and FQGNSA. This CDR3 has 13 amino acids. The ends were cut back, 5 bases at V and 2 bases at J, with 10 bases in the middle.

The chain carries TRBV14 and TRBJ2-5; D uncertain. V was trimmed by 0 bases and J by 5 bases, leaving 7 bases between them. CDR1 is SGHDN and CDR2 is FVKESK in the germline V gene. The CDR3 loop spans 13 amino acids. The DNA of the CDR3 is TGTGCCAGCAGCCAAGACATCAGGGAGACCCAGTACTTC. As protein: CASSQDIRETQYF.

V gene TRBV19 combines with J gene TRBJ1-2; 7 bases line up with TRBD1. The CDR3 runs to 13 residues. J gave up 2 bases and V 3 bases, and 0 bases lay outside the gene matches. Per the germline V gene, CDR1 is LNHDA and CDR2 is SQIVND (reference sequence). This CDR3 reads CASSMGQNYGYTF. CDR3 nucleotides: TGTGCCAGTAGTATGGGACAGAACTATGGCTACACCTTC.

The rearrangement uses TRBV21-1 and TRBJ1-2; the table calls TRBD1, which could not be checked here. TRBV21-1 is shown as a pseudogene. This CDR3 contains 14 residues. The CDR3 is CASSKIRQVYGYTF. The DNA for the CDR3 is TGTGCCAGCAGCAAAATCCGCCAGGTCTATGGCTACACCTTC.

The gene calls are TRBV5-4 and TRBJ1-6; D is unresolved. This CDR3 is 16 amino acids long. V lost 0 bases and J 7 bases, leaving 14 bases between the germline ends. Germline values: CDR1 SGHNT, CDR2 YYREEE (reference sequence). The CDR3 DNA reads as TGTGCCAGCAGCTTGGCTCTCGGGTTTGACAATTCACCCCTCCACTTT. This encodes CASSLALGFDNSPLHF.

The chain combines TRBV7-8 with TRBJ1-5; D is possibly TRBD1 (6 bases). CDR1 and CDR2 from the germline V gene are SGHVS and FQNEAQ. The V end was cut by 5 bases, the J end by 4 bases, with 12 bases between. This CDR3 is built from 14 residues. In DNA form, the CDR3 reads TGTGCCAGCAGCGCGTTTAGGGGGAATCAGCCCCAGCATTTT. It yields the protein CASSAFRGNQPQHF. Together with reference TRBV7-8 and TRBJ1-5, the CDR3 gives the full variable domain: GAGVSQSPRYKVAKRGQDVALRCDPISGHVSLFWYQQALGQGPEFLTYFQNEAQLDKSGLPSDRFFAERPEGSVSTLKIQRTQQEDSAVYLCASSAFRGNQPQHFGDGTRLSIL.

The chain couples TRBV11-2 to TRBJ2-7; D may be TRBD2 (5 bases). V shed 9 bases and J shed 3 bases, with 15 bases lying between them. Germline loops: CDR1 SGHAT, CDR2 FQNNGV. The CDR3 length is 13 residues. As DNA, the CDR3 is TGTGCCAGTACAAGCGGACTCTACTACGAGCAGTACTTC. As protein: CASTSGLYYEQYF.